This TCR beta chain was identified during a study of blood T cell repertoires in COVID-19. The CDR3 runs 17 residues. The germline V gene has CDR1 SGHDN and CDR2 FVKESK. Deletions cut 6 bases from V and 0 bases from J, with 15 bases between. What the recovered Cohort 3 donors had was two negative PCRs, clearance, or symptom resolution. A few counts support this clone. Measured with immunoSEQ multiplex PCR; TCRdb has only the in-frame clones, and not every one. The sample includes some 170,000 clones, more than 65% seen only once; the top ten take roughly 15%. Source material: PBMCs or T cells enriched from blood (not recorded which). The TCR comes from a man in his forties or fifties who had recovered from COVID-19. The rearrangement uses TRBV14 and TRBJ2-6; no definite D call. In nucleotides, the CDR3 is TGTGCCAGCAGTGCCCGACTTCCTGGCTCTGGGGCCAACGTCCTGACTTTC. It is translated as CASSARLPGSGANVLTF.